Listed here are 11 T cell receptor beta chains from one sample, sequenced in a study of blood T cell repertoires in COVID-19 (TCRdb year 2020). Library generation was performed with the immunoSEQ multiplex PCR assay. Held by TCRdb, this immuneACCESS table contains in-frame sequences only and omits some clones. Under half of the omission traces to an unresolved V gene where checked; the cause of the rest is unknown. The sample contains 75,000 to 90,000 clones, about four fifths of them found a single time. Of the sample, around 12% is held by the ten largest clones. Sample: peripheral blood. The receptor set was obtained from a woman aged 35 to 49 with active or convalescent COVID-19.

This rearrangement joins TRBV7-8 to TRBJ2-1; 8 nucleotides match TRBD2. From germline, CDR1 is SGHVS and CDR2 FQNEAQ. This CDR3 region has 17 residues. The V segment lost 8 bases and the J segment 3 bases; nucleotides outside the gene matches: 15. In DNA, the CDR3 is TGTGCCAGCCGAGGGATGGGTAGCGGGGCCTTCTACAATGAGCAGTTCTTC. Translating gives CASRGMGSGAFYNEQFF.

The chain employs TRBV20-1 and TRBJ1-4; D is unresolved. Germline loops: CDR1 DFQATT, CDR2 SNEGSKA (reference sequence). The CDR3 consists of 13 residues. Trimming shortened V by 3 bases and J by 7 bases, and 12 bases separated the two germline ends. The CDR3 spells CSASKQEGEKLFF. In DNA, the CDR3 is TGCAGTGCTAGTAAACAAGAGGGTGAAAAACTGTTTTTT.

A single count supports this clone. The chain recombines TRBV5-1 with TRBJ2-3; possibly TRBD1 for D (6 bases). Germline V gene sequence: CDR1 SGHRS, CDR2 YFSETQ. The CDR3 runs 14 residues. Trimming took off 2 bases at V and 4 bases at J, with 11 bases between the two ends. DNA for the CDR3: TGCGCCAGCAGCTTTCAGGGGCTGGCAGATACGCAGTATTTT. Its translation is CASSFQGLADTQYF.

Notes on this clone: This sample includes further DNA sequences coding for the same CDR3. CDR3 region: CASSRGGPYEQYF. The CDR3 DNA is TGTGCCAGCTCAAGGGGAGGTCCCTACGAGCAGTACTTC. The V call is TRBV18, the J call TRBJ2-7; tentatively, D is TRBD2 (6 bases). The CDR3 length is 13 residues. The V and J ends lost 5 bases and 2 bases respectively, with 10 bases between them. Germline V gives CDR1 KGHSH, CDR2 LQKENI.

The rearrangement uses TRBV27 and TRBJ1-6; possibly TRBD1 for D (6 bases). The CDR3 is 14 residues long. Per the germline V gene, CDR1 is MNHEY and CDR2 is SMNVEV (reference sequence). V lost 2 bases and J 10 bases, leaving 12 bases between the germline ends. For the CDR3, the DNA is TGTGCCAGCAGTTTAGGACAGAGGCAATCACCCCTCCACTTT. This translates into CASSLGQRQSPLHF.

The rearrangement joins TRBV25-1 to TRBJ1-1, with TRBD1 identical over 8 bases. CDR1 is MGHDK and CDR2 is SYGVNS in the germline V gene. The CDR3 sequence is 10 residues long. The ends lost 9 bases at V and 8 bases at J; junction bases unmatched: 2. CDR3 sequence reads: CARRTGEAFF. In DNA form, the CDR3 reads TGTGCCAGAAGGACAGGGGAAGCTTTCTTT.

The chain has TRBV3-1 (or the pseudogene TRBV3-2) and TRBJ2-5, with 11 bases matching TRBD1. CDR1 is LGHDT, CDR2 YNNKEL, per germline (reference sequence). V lost 4 bases to trimming and J lost 4 bases; unmatched junction nucleotides: 8. The CDR3 has 16 residues. The CDR3 protein is CASSLPWGTGGETQYF. The DNA for the CDR3 is TGTGCCAGCAGCCTCCCGTGGGGGACAGGGGGAGAGACCCAGTACTTC.

This clone showed up just a few times. The V and J genes are TRBV6-5 and TRBJ2-1; 12 positions match TRBD2. CDR3 length equals 15 residues. Losses at the gene ends were 4 bases for V and 8 bases for J; bases not matched to a gene: 6. The germline V gene encodes CDR1 MNHEY and CDR2 SVGAGI. CDR3 bases: TGTGCCAGCAGTTCACTAGCGGGGGGCGAGGATGAGCAGTTCTTC. It codes for CASSSLAGGEDEQFF.

On this clone: At the DNA level, this CDR3 is encoded by other sequences in the same sample as well. The rearrangement uses TRBV7-3 and TRBJ2-5; D is perhaps TRBD1 (7 bases). The CDR3 has 14 amino acids. Germline V gene lookup returns CDR1 SGHTA and CDR2 FQGTGA. The ends were cut back, 2 bases at V and 3 bases at J, with 10 bases in the middle. CDR3 sequence (DNA): TGTGCCAGCAGCTTAGGAGGGGGCAAAGAGACCCAGTACTTC. It encodes CASSLGGGKETQYF.

The chain has TRBV7-6 and TRBJ2-1; D is perhaps TRBD2 (5 bases). This CDR3 has 17 amino acids. The V and J ends lost 2 bases and 0 bases respectively, with 14 bases between them. The germline gives CDR1 SGHVS, CDR2 FNYEAQ. The CDR3 loop reads CASSLRSRGSSYNEQFF. The CDR3 bases are TGTGCCAGCAGCTTACGGTCCCGGGGAAGCTCCTACAATGAGCAGTTCTTC.

The genes are TRBV7-9 and TRBJ1-6; D call uncertain. Deletions cut 2 bases from V and 7 bases from J, with 9 bases between. The CDR3 consists of 14 residues. The V gene's germline CDR1 is SEHNR and CDR2 FQNEAQ (reference sequence). The CDR3 here is CASSLLGGNSPLHF. CDR3 DNA: TGTGCCAGCAGCTTACTCGGAGGGAATTCACCCCTCCACTTT. Combining the CDR3 with reference TRBV7-9 and TRBJ1-6 gives the whole variable domain DTGVSQNPRHKITKRGQNVTFRCDPISEHNRLYWYRQTLGQGPEFLTYFQNEAQLEKSRLLSDRFSAERPKGSFSTLEIQRTEQGDSAMYLCASSLLGGNSPLHFGNGTRLTVT.